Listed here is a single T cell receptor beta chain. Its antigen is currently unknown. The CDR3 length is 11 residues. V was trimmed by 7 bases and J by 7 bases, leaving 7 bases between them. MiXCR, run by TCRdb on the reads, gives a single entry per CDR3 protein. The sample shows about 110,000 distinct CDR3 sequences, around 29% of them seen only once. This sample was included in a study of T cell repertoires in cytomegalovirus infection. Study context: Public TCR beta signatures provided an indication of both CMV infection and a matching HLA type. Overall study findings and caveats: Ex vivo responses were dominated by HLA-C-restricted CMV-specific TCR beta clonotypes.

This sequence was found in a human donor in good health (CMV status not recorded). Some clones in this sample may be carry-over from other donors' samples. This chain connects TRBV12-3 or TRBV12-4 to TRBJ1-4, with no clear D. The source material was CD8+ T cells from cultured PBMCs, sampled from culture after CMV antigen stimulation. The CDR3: CASTPGEKLFF. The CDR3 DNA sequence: TGTGCCAGCACCCCGGGTGAAAAACTGTTTTTT.